This T cell receptor (beta chain) was identified in a study of monozygotic twins with inflammatory bowel disease (dated by TCRdb to between 2018 and 2021). A note on the overall study: The full study comprised 28 monozygotic twin pairs: nine German pairs (four IBD-concordant, five IBD-discordant) and 19 IBD-discordant Danish pairs. The search for disease-associated traits relied mainly on comparing IBD patients with their genetically identical healthy co-twins within discordant pairs. Each individual had, on average, about 151 000 unique TCRalpha sequences and 181 000 unique TCRbeta sequences available for analysis. Overall study outcomes, separate from this receptor: Background noise and inter-individual variability may have been introduced into the repertoires by the differing immunosuppressive treatments among patients. The results gave no support for a single strong signal or clonotype linked to IBD. Fewer clonotypes were shared with other individuals by IBD patients than by healthy twins, most markedly in patients showing signs of disease activity. Concordant and discordant twins showed no difference in repertoire similarity, possibly because of limited statistical power. IBD patients had lower TCRbeta repertoire diversity, measured by the inverse Simpson index, than their healthy co-twins. Different T cell subtypes could not be distinguished in the analysis.

The CDR3 starts with the cysteine, ends with the phenylalanine, and has 11 residues. The entry carries no DNA sequence. CDR1 and CDR2 (ENHRY, SYGVKD) derive from the germline V gene. Libraries were made using 5' RACE. Each TCR library was prepared from around 3,400 ng of total RNA. For each sample, cDNA synthesis was carried out in eight separate reactions using SMARTScribe reverse transcriptase. Unique molecular identifiers containing a 6-nucleotide sample barcode were introduced through template switching during cDNA synthesis. Amplification of TCRalpha and TCRbeta cDNA involved two nested PCRs of approximately 16 and 10 cycles, and each PCR was followed by bead purification. Before amplification, the cDNA was treated with uracil DNA-glycosylase and purified using the QIAquick PCR purification kit. The second PCR added Illumina TruSeq-compatible adapters along with sample-specific barcodes. TapeStation and Qubit were used to check library quality and concentration, and approximately 5 ng of each library went into the pool. Pooled libraries were sequenced on an Illumina HiSeq2500 single-index Rapid Run with 2 x 100 bp reads and custom sequencing primers. As for the original processing: UMI-based consensus assembly with MiGEC version 1.2.6 was used to correct PCR and sequencing errors. MiXCR version 2.1.1 was used for V(D)J alignment, clonotype assembly and CDR3 extraction. To normalise gene usage, clonotype sharing and MAIT/NKT TCR abundance, the top 1000, 10 000 and 20 000 clonotypes in each sample were analysed. After downsampling to 27 000 UMIs, diversity was calculated as the inverse Simpson index using the vegan R package. Paired Mann-Whitney U tests on discordant twin pairs were used, with Benjamini-Hochberg multiple-testing correction. Reprocessed by TCRdb, the reads give a single entry per CDR3 protein sequence, without DNA. TCRdb assigned the V and J calls; the authors' analysis was not used. The sample's clone listing holds more than 350,000 distinct CDR3 sequences. The top ten constitute 2.4% of the sample.

From each donor, a 2.5 ml peripheral blood sample was drawn into PAXgene tubes and stored at -80 degrees C. Total RNA was isolated from whole blood with the PAXgene blood miRNA kit on an automated QIAcube, without T cell sorting. Peripheral blood from monozygotic twin pairs who were concordant or discordant for inflammatory bowel disease underwent deep TCRalpha and TCRbeta repertoire profiling using unique molecular barcoding. Smoking habits were recorded for all twin pairs, and individuals were classified as current, former or never smokers. Concerning this clonotype itself: No cognate antigen has been identified for it.

The sample comprised blood. Recombination linked TRBV10-3 to TRBJ1-2. The clonotype comes from a human donor with ulcerative colitis or Crohn's disease, or a healthy co-twin of an affected twin (not recorded which). Here the CDR3 is given as CAISSGEGYTF.